What follows are 23 T cell receptor beta chains derived from one specimen sequenced in a study of CD8+ T cells in alopecia areata. Extraction and reverse transcription of RNA yielded cDNA as the sequencing template. Profiled with immunoSEQ multiplex PCR; TCRdb holds only in-frame clones, not every one. The sample yields about 140,000 clones, 51% seen once. The sample in question was CD4+ T cells sorted from blood, obtained at week 0. The receptor source for this set is a human donor with alopecia areata.

The CDR3 region has the DNA TGTGCCACCAGCAGAGATATCCGGGACAGTTACGAGCAGTACTTC. Protein product: CATSRDIRDSYEQYF. The chain has TRBV15 and TRBJ2-7; 7 bases map to TRBD1. Per germline, CDR1 LNHNV and CDR2 YYDKDF (reference sequence). V lost 0 bases and J lost 4; bases outside the gene matches: 6. The CDR3 covers 15 residues.

This clone was counted a single time. The chain recombines TRBV15 with TRBJ2-6; TRBD1 matches 8 bases. CDR1 and CDR2 (germline): LNHNV, YYDKDF (reference sequence). With 0 bases clipped from V and 3 bases from J, the junction kept 4 bases outside the gene matches. The CDR3 spans 17 residues. The CDR3 sequence is CATSRDQGAGGANVLTF. CDR3 nucleotides: TGTGCCACCAGCAGAGATCAGGGGGCGGGTGGGGCCAACGTCCTGACTTTC.

The rearrangement links TRBV6-5 to TRBJ1-5; 7 bases are a match to TRBD1. V trimming: 6 bases; J trimming: 1 base; junction bases outside the gene matches: 6. The CDR3 length is 15 residues. Germline-derived CDR1 and CDR2 are MNHEY and SVGAGI. The CDR3 sequence is CASRKGQRSNQPQHF. In DNA, the CDR3 is TGTGCCAGCAGAAAGGGACAGCGAAGCAATCAGCCCCAGCATTTT.

CDR3 residues: CASSQGSSASSYNEQFF. Written as DNA, the CDR3 is TGTGCCAGCAGCCAGGGTTCTAGCGCTAGCTCCTACAATGAGCAGTTCTTC. This chain links TRBV14 with TRBJ2-1; perhaps TRBD2 as D (6 bases). The V gene's germline CDR1 is SGHDN and CDR2 FVKESK. The CDR3 length is 17 residues. Trimming removed 3 bases from V and 0 bases from J, with 15 bases in between. Together with reference TRBV14 and TRBJ2-1, the CDR3 gives the full variable domain: EAGVTQFPSHSVIEKGQTVTLRCDPISGHDNLYWYRRVMGKEIKFLLHFVKESKQDESGMPNNRFLAERTGGTYSTLKVQPAELEDSGVYFCASSQGSSASSYNEQFFGPGTRLTVL.

A few counts support this clone. The genes are TRBV5-1 and TRBJ2-1; D not resolved. V was clipped by 7 bases and J by 8 bases, with 16 bases between them. Germline V gene lookup returns CDR1 SGHRS and CDR2 YFSETQ. There are 13 residues in the CDR3. CDR3 sequence (DNA): TGCGCCAGCGCTCGGCAGGTTAGGGATGAGCAGTTCTTC. Its protein is CASARQVRDEQFF.

The genes are TRBV9 and TRBJ2-5; 7 positions match TRBD2. CDR3 length equals 14 residues. CDR1 SGDLS and CDR2 YYNGEE come from the germline V gene. V lost 2 bases to trimming and J lost 4 bases; unmatched junction nucleotides: 5. The CDR3 protein is CASSVAGRGETQYF. CDR3 sequence (DNA): TGTGCCAGCAGCGTTGCGGGGAGGGGAGAGACCCAGTACTTC.

The chain links TRBV29-1 to TRBJ1-2; D might be TRBD1 (5 bases). The CDR3 has 14 residues. Looked up from germline, CDR1 is SQVTM and CDR2 is ANQGSEA. V dropped 6 bases and J dropped 2 bases, with 16 bases sitting between them. The CDR3 protein is CSVMDGGANYGYTF. Written as DNA, the CDR3 is TGCAGCGTGATGGACGGTGGGGCCAACTATGGCTACACCTTC. Complete variable domain (other parts from reference TRBV29-1 and TRBJ1-2): SAVISQKPSRDICQRGTSLTIQCQVDSQVTMMFWYRQQPGQSLTLIATANQGSEATYESGFVIDKFPISRPNLTFSTLTVSNMSPEDSSIYLCSVMDGGANYGYTFGSGTRLTVV.

V and J are TRBV7-3 and TRBJ2-4; D unresolved. The ends were cut back, 1 base at V and 4 bases at J, with 20 bases in the middle. Germline CDR1 is SGHTA and CDR2 is FQGTGA. The CDR3 is 18 amino acids. As DNA, the CDR3 is TGTGCCAGCAGCTTAAACACCTTGAGGCGTACAATGAAAAACATTCAGTACTTC. Protein sequence: CASSLNTLRRTMKNIQYF.

The V and J genes are TRBV2 and TRBJ2-3, with D unclear. CDR1 is SNHLY, CDR2 FYNNEI, per germline. The CDR3 consists of 16 residues. Trimming pared 4 bases from V and 2 bases from J, leaving 16 bases between. The CDR3 region has the DNA TGTGCCAGCAGTGCCCGACACCCCCAAAACACAGATACGCAGTATTTT. Its protein product is CASSARHPQNTDTQYF.

This clone has a handful of counts. The V gene is TRBV9, the J gene TRBJ2-7; tentatively, D is TRBD1 or TRBD2 (6 bases each). Trimming left V 3 bases short and J 2 bases short, with 9 bases between. CDR3 length equals 13 residues. Germline CDR1 reads SGDLS; CDR2 reads YYNGEE. The CDR3 DNA sequence: TGTGCCAGCAGCGAGGGGGGTCCCTACGAGCAGTACTTC. Encoded protein: CASSEGGPYEQYF.

The rearrangement uses TRBV5-1 and TRBJ1-1, with D maybe TRBD1 (6 bases). The CDR3 totals 13 residues. Germline CDR1 SGHRS, CDR2 YFSETQ. Trimming stripped 4 bases from V and 5 bases from J, with 12 bases between. DNA of the CDR3: TGCGCCAGCAGCGAACAGGGCCGGACTGAAGCTTTCTTT. It yields the protein CASSEQGRTEAFF.

CDR3 sequence (DNA): TGTGCCAGCAGAATGAGGGGTGGCGGGGAGCTGTTTTTT. Translation: CASRMRGGGELFF. The J gene is TRBJ2-2, the V gene TRBV6-5; D could derive from TRBD1 or TRBD2 (5 bases each). Germline CDR1 MNHEY, CDR2 SVGAGI. V lost 6 bases and J 7 bases, leaving 12 bases between the germline ends. The length of the CDR3 is 13 residues.

J is TRBJ2-7 and V is TRBV27; TRBD1 matches 8 bases. CDR1 is MNHEY and CDR2 is SMNVEV in the germline V gene (reference sequence). V was clipped by 6 bases and J by 2 bases; unmatched bases: 6. The CDR3 totals 14 residues. This CDR3 is CASRRQGMTYEQYF. The CDR3, as DNA: TGTGCCAGCAGAAGACAGGGGATGACCTACGAGCAGTACTTC.

The V call is TRBV7-8, the J call TRBJ1-1, with TRBD1 identical over 9 bases. Germline CDR1 SGHVS, CDR2 FQNEAQ. The CDR3 is 13 residues long. Unmatched junction bases numbered 0, after V lost 6 bases and J lost 1 base. Here the CDR3 reads CASRQGANTEAFF. The CDR3 DNA is TGTGCCAGCAGACAGGGGGCGAACACTGAAGCTTTCTTT.

This clone has more than one count but fewer than ten. This chain uses TRBV5-1 with TRBJ2-1, with 7 bases identical to TRBD2. Per the germline V gene, CDR1 is SGHRS and CDR2 is YFSETQ. The CDR3 consists of 15 residues. V was clipped by 0 bases and J by 2 bases; unmatched bases: 2. The CDR3 region has the DNA TGCGCCAGCAGCTTGGTCGGGGGGACCTACAATGAGCAGTTCTTC. It is translated as CASSLVGGTYNEQFF. The whole variable domain, filled in from reference TRBV5-1 and TRBJ2-1, reads KAGVTQTPRYLIKTRGQQVTLSCSPISGHRSVSWYQQTPGQGLQFLFEYFSETQRNKGNFPGRFSGRQFSNSRSEMNVSTLELGDSALYLCASSLVGGTYNEQFFGPGTRLTVL.

This chain uses TRBV7-9 with TRBJ2-1; a possible D gene is TRBD2 (5 bases). The V end lost 3 bases, the J end lost 10 bases, and 13 bases lay between the germline ends. This CDR3 spans 13 amino acids. Germline V gene lookup returns CDR1 SEHNR and CDR2 FQNEAQ (reference sequence). DNA for the CDR3: TGTGCCAGCAGCTTGGTGGAGGCCGGGGAGCAGTTCTTC. It encodes CASSLVEAGEQFF.

This clone came up a few times. J is TRBJ2-2 and V is TRBV7-2, with a weak D call TRBD2 (5 bases). V was cut by 1 base and J by 7 bases, with 13 bases left in between. The CDR3 covers 15 residues. Per germline, CDR1 SGHTA and CDR2 FQGNSA. For the CDR3, the DNA is TGTGCCAGCAGCTTAGATTCGGGATCGGGCGGGGAGCTGTTTTTT. Translated: CASSLDSGSGGELFF.

The rearrangement links TRBV18 to TRBJ2-1; a possible D gene is TRBD2 (6 bases). Germline V CDR1 and CDR2: KGHSH, LQKENI. CDR3 length: 20 amino acids. Trimming stripped 3 bases from V and 2 bases from J, with 26 bases between. Here the CDR3 DNA reads TGTGCCAGCTCACCGTTAGGCTCCGGGACTCGACCAAATCCCTACAATGAGCAGTTCTTC. The encoded protein is CASSPLGSGTRPNPYNEQFF.

This rearrangement joins TRBV29-1 to TRBJ2-1, with D uncertain. Germline V gives CDR1 SQVTM, CDR2 ANQGSEA. V shed 7 bases and J shed 5 bases, with 12 bases lying between them. This CDR3 comprises 12 residues. CDR3 amino acids: CSAQDRNNEQFF. The CDR3 DNA is TGCAGCGCCCAGGACCGAAACAATGAGCAGTTCTTC.

This CDR3 is CASSLARDTQYF. The CDR3 coding sequence is TGTGCCAGCAGCTTGGCAAGGGATACGCAGTATTTT. The chain is built from TRBV2 and TRBJ2-3; D remains unclear. The CDR3 is made up of 12 amino acids. The germline gives CDR1 SNHLY, CDR2 FYNNEI. V dropped 6 bases and J dropped 6 bases, with 10 bases sitting between them.

V usage is TRBV11-2 and J usage is TRBJ2-7; 9 bases are a match to TRBD2. Germline assignment: CDR1 SGHAT and CDR2 FQNNGV. Trimming at V came to 7 bases and at J to 0 bases, leaving 4 bases not matched to a gene. CDR3 length equals 14 residues. The CDR3 protein is CASNLAGSSYEQYF. In DNA form, the CDR3 reads TGTGCCAGCAACCTAGCGGGAAGCTCCTACGAGCAGTACTTC. Supplemented by reference TRBV11-2 and TRBJ2-7, the full variable domain reads EAGVAQSPRYKIIEKRQSVAFWCNPISGHATLYWYQQILGQGPKLLIQFQNNGVVDDSQLPKDRFSAERLKGVDSTLKIQPAKLEDSAVYLCASNLAGSSYEQYFGPGTRLTVT.

V and J are TRBV7-9 and TRBJ1-1; no firm D call. The CDR3 covers 13 residues. V gave up 11 bases and J gave up 2 bases, with 15 bases separating them. The V gene's germline CDR1 is SEHNR and CDR2 FQNEAQ (reference sequence). Here the CDR3 reads CACGGSSNTEAFF. The CDR3 nucleotides are TGTGCCTGCGGAGGGAGTTCAAACACTGAAGCTTTCTTT.

The chain recombines TRBV29-1 with TRBJ2-3, with a possible D match to TRBD1 (6 bases). V lost 5 bases and J 6 bases, leaving 18 bases between the germline ends. Looked up from germline, CDR1 is SQVTM and CDR2 is ANQGSEA. The CDR3 extends over 14 amino acids. The CDR3 spells CSVPGEVVTDTQYF. The CDR3 DNA follows: TGCAGCGTTCCAGGGGAAGTCGTTACCGATACGCAGTATTTT.